The 21 T cell receptor beta chains listed next were all sequenced from one sample in a study of T cell responses to AZD1222 COVID-19 vaccine. Clones were sequenced by immunoSEQ multiplex PCR, and TCRdb holds only the in-frame ones, with some missing. The sample carries roughly 140,000 clones, 80% to 95% recorded once. The specimen comprised peripheral blood, sampled on day 0 of MenACWY control vaccination. All receptors derive from an adult in good health.

The genes are TRBV7-2 and TRBJ1-1, with D maybe TRBD1 (6 bases). Germline CDR1 and CDR2: SGHTA and FQGNSA. This CDR3 has 13 residues. The V and J ends lost 4 bases and 7 bases respectively, with 13 bases between them. CDR3 residues: CASSSTGWGEAFF. The DNA for the CDR3 is TGTGCCAGCAGCTCTACAGGGTGGGGTGAAGCTTTCTTT.

The V and J genes are TRBV5-1 and TRBJ1-6; D is unclear. V was trimmed by 4 bases and J by 6 bases, leaving 5 bases between them. CDR1 and CDR2 from the germline V gene are SGHRS and YFSETQ. This CDR3 has 12 residues. CDR3 residues: CASSEPNSPLHF. The CDR3 DNA is TGCGCCAGCAGCGAGCCTAATTCACCCCTCCACTTT.

The rearrangement links TRBV19 to TRBJ1-3, with D perhaps TRBD1 (6 bases). The CDR3 has 14 amino acids. Germline V gene lookup returns CDR1 LNHDA and CDR2 SQIVND (reference sequence). V was trimmed by 8 bases and J by 0 bases, leaving 11 bases between them. The CDR3 bases are TGTGCCAGTCGAGGACAGTCCTCTGGAAACACCATATATTTT. This codes for CASRGQSSGNTIYF.

The chain employs TRBV5-1 and TRBJ2-4, with 9 positions matching TRBD1. V trimming: 1 base; J trimming: 6 bases; junction bases outside the gene matches: 5. CDR1 is SGHRS and CDR2 is YFSETQ in the germline V gene. The CDR3 sequence is 15 residues long. The CDR3 region is CASSLTGGERNIQYF. The CDR3 DNA follows: TGCGCCAGCAGCTTGACAGGGGGCGAAAGAAACATTCAGTACTTC.

This rearrangement joins TRBV28 to TRBJ2-1; tentative D call: TRBD2 (5 bases). The germline gives CDR1 MDHEN, CDR2 SYDVKM. V was shortened by 4 bases and J by 3 bases, with 13 bases between the two germline ends. The length of the CDR3 is 15 residues. The CDR3 protein is CASSSVGGYYNEQFF. CDR3 DNA sequence: TGTGCCAGCAGTTCCGTCGGAGGTTACTACAATGAGCAGTTCTTC.

V gene TRBV24-1 combines with J gene TRBJ1-6; D is uncertain. Trimming stripped 2 bases from V and 14 bases from J, with 12 bases between. The CDR3 length is 13 residues. The germline V gene has CDR1 KGHDR and CDR2 SFDVKD. The CDR3 sequence: CATSDSSSPTLHF. In DNA, the CDR3 is TGTGCCACCAGTGATTCCTCCTCGCCTACCCTCCACTTT.

This chain connects TRBV28 to TRBJ2-3; 14 bases fit TRBD2. The V segment lost 5 bases and the J segment 11 bases; nucleotides outside the gene matches: 9. There are 15 residues in the CDR3. Germline V gene data show CDR1 as MDHEN and CDR2 as SYDVKM. CDR3 loop: CASSPGLAGAYGQYF. The DNA of the CDR3 is TGTGCCAGCAGTCCGGGACTAGCGGGAGCCTATGGGCAGTATTTT.

This sequence joins TRBV3-1 (or the pseudogene TRBV3-2) and TRBJ2-4; D perhaps matches TRBD1 (6 bases). Germline V gene lookup returns CDR1 LGHDT and CDR2 YNNKEL (reference sequence). The CDR3 consists of 14 residues. Trimming cost V 4 bases and J 8 bases, with 15 bases left between them. The DNA for the CDR3 is TGTGCCAGCAGCCGTCACAGGGTTGGGGACATTCAGTACTTC. Translated: CASSRHRVGDIQYF.

The chain recombines TRBV5-6 with TRBJ1-6; no clear D. Deletions cut 3 bases from V and 3 bases from J, with 13 bases between. The V gene's germline CDR1 is SGHDT and CDR2 YYEEEE. The CDR3 consists of 16 residues. CDR3 nucleotide sequence: TGTGCCAGCAGCTGGCGTGCGGGAATCTATAATTCACCCCTCCACTTT. It specifies CASSWRAGIYNSPLHF. Combining the CDR3 with reference TRBV5-6 and TRBJ1-6 gives the whole variable domain DAGVTQSPTHLIKTRGQQVTLRCSPKSGHDTVSWYQQALGQGPQFIFQYYEEEERQRGNFPDRFSGHQFPNYSSELNVNALLLGDSALYLCASSWRAGIYNSPLHFGNGTRLTVT.

The chain uses TRBV27 and TRBJ2-5; 8 positions match TRBD1. The CDR3 spans 15 residues. CDR1 and CDR2 (germline): MNHEY, SMNVEV (reference sequence). Losses at the gene ends were 3 bases for V and 5 bases for J; bases not matched to a gene: 8. CDR3 amino acids: CASSLSQGAGETQYF. DNA of the CDR3: TGTGCCAGCAGTTTGTCTCAGGGGGCCGGGGAGACCCAGTACTTC.

This rearrangement joins TRBV21-1 to TRBJ2-7; TRBD2, the table's D call, lacks a check against the DNA. TRBV21-1 constitutes a pseudogene. CDR3 length equals 19 residues. CDR3 nucleotides: TGTGCCAGCAGCATGCGCCGGGGAGCGGGAGGCCCAGACCCCTACGAGCAGTACTTC. Protein product: CASSMRRGAGGPDPYEQYF.

In its sample, this clone was seen a few times. CDR3 sequence: CASSQAAHGGYGYTF. Written as DNA, the CDR3 is TGTGCCAGCAGCCAAGCGGCCCACGGCGGCTATGGCTACACCTTC. J is TRBJ1-2 and V is TRBV3-1 (or the pseudogene TRBV3-2); the D is unclear. The germline V gene encodes CDR1 LGHDT and CDR2 YNNKEL (reference sequence). V lost 1 base, J lost 4 bases, and 13 bases lay in between. The CDR3 runs to 15 residues.

This clone was detected only once. J is TRBJ1-2 and V is TRBV19; 7 bases are shared with TRBD1. Germline CDR1 is LNHDA and CDR2 is SQIVND (reference sequence). V lost 4 bases, J lost 4 bases, and 6 bases stayed unmatched. This CDR3 region has 14 residues. The CDR3 coding sequence is TGTGCCAGTAGTACCTCAGGGGACAGCTATGGCTACACCTTC. Protein sequence: CASSTSGDSYGYTF.

The rearrangement joins TRBV7-2 to TRBJ1-1; D unresolved. V was trimmed by 5 bases and J by 11 bases, leaving 12 bases between them. The germline V gene encodes CDR1 SGHTA and CDR2 FQGNSA. CDR3 length: 11 residues. CDR3: CASSLGPGAFF. CDR3 DNA sequence: TGTGCCAGCAGCCTAGGCCCTGGGGCTTTCTTT.

The chain has TRBV9 and TRBJ1-1, with D possibly matching TRBD1 (6 bases). Germline V gene sequence: CDR1 SGDLS, CDR2 YYNGEE. The CDR3 runs to 15 residues. V dropped 6 bases and J dropped 3 bases, with 18 bases sitting between them. CDR3 DNA: TGTGCCAGCACCCAGAGTGGGGGGCCTGACACTGAAGCTTTCTTT. Its translation: CASTQSGGPDTEAFF.

J is TRBJ1-4 and V is TRBV28, with unresolved D. The CDR3 sequence is 16 residues long. V gave up 5 bases and J gave up 0 bases, with 13 bases separating them. Germline V gene data show CDR1 as MDHEN and CDR2 as SYDVKM. CDR3 in amino acids: CASSPQAGATNEKLFF. DNA for the CDR3: TGTGCCAGCAGTCCCCAGGCAGGCGCAACTAATGAAAAACTGTTTTTT. The complete variable domain, with remaining parts taken from reference TRBV28 and TRBJ1-4, reads DVKVTQSSRYLVKRTGEKVFLECVQDMDHENMFWYRQDPGLGLRLIYFSYDVKMKEKGDIPEGYSVSREKKERFSLILESASTNQTSMYLCASSPQAGATNEKLFFGSGTQLSVL.

This chain uses TRBV28 with TRBJ1-5; D might be TRBD1 (5 bases). Trimming took 3 bases from V and 0 from J, leaving 18 bases between them. Germline V gene lookup returns CDR1 MDHEN and CDR2 SYDVKM. The CDR3 has 18 amino acids. The CDR3 reads CASSLTPGRTYSNQPQHF. DNA of the CDR3: TGTGCCAGCAGTTTGACCCCGGGACGGACATATAGCAATCAGCCCCAGCATTTT.

The V and J genes are TRBV6-5 and TRBJ2-2; D is unresolved. Germline-derived CDR1 and CDR2 are MNHEY and SVGAGI. CDR3 length equals 16 residues. V lost 0 bases to trimming and J lost 4 bases, with 12 bases between them. CDR3 DNA: TGTGCCAGCAGTTACTCGAAGGGCCAGTCCACCGGGGAGCTGTTTTTT. It is translated as CASSYSKGQSTGELFF.

CDR3 protein: CASSYLQGRDQPQHF. The CDR3 region has the DNA TGTGCCAGCAGTTACTTGCAGGGCAGGGATCAGCCCCAGCATTTT. V usage is TRBV6-5 and J usage is TRBJ1-5, with D perhaps TRBD1 (5 bases). Germline lookup yields CDR1 MNHEY and CDR2 SVGAGI. The CDR3 is 15 amino acids. The V end lost 1 base, the J end lost 5 bases, and 12 bases lay between the germline ends.

This rearrangement joins TRBV24-1 to TRBJ2-3; D possibly corresponds to TRBD1 (5 bases). The germline gives CDR1 KGHDR, CDR2 SFDVKD. V was shortened by 6 bases and J by 4 bases, with 13 bases between the two germline ends. CDR3 length equals 14 residues. CDR3 DNA sequence: TGTGCCACCAGTACGACAGCCGGATCAGATACGCAGTATTTT. This codes for CATSTTAGSDTQYF.

The gene calls are TRBV6-6 and TRBJ1-5, with D maybe TRBD1 (5 bases). This CDR3 is built from 17 residues. From germline, CDR1 is MNHNY and CDR2 SVGAGI (reference sequence). Trimming pared 5 bases from V and 4 bases from J, leaving 21 bases between. CDR3 in amino acids: CASSLGRPTARNQPQHF. The CDR3 DNA follows: TGTGCCAGCAGTCTCGGCCGACCGACAGCCAGGAATCAGCCCCAGCATTTT.